The next 10 T cell receptor beta chains were all read from a single sample in a study of Graves' ophthalmopathy and Graves' hyperthyroidism. Amplified TCR beta CDR3 regions were obtained using RNA transcripts as template. HTBI primers were used in a first-round RT-PCR, which preceded a second-round multiplex PCR. TCRdb redid the calling of the multiplex PCR reads with MiXCR, one entry per CDR3 protein. The data show 650,000 to 800,000 distinct CDR3 sequences, more than 40% seen once. Specimen: peripheral blood. The receptors come from an adult man with Graves' ophthalmopathy.

This clonotype was observed at least ten times. This chain uses TRBV7-8 with TRBJ2-7; no clear D. This CDR3 is built from 14 residues. The V end was cut by 1 base, the J end by 2 bases, with 9 bases between. Germline assignment: CDR1 SGHVS and CDR2 FQNEAQ. The CDR3 DNA sequence: TGTGCCAGCAGCTTAGAGGCGGCGACCTACGAGCAGTACTTC. It specifies CASSLEAATYEQYF.

With regard to this clonotype: The junction differs from germline at one of its ends, possibly a read error. The J gene is TRBJ2-7, the V gene TRBV7-9; no clear D. This CDR3 has 15 amino acids. Germline lookup yields CDR1 SEHNR and CDR2 FQNEAQ (reference sequence). The CDR3 spells CASSQGLGPAFEQYF. The CDR3 DNA sequence: TGCGCCAGCAGCCAAGGGCTAGGACCGGCTTTCGAGCAGTACTTC.

The chain carries TRBV13 and TRBJ1-4; D is ambiguous. Trimming shortened V by 6 bases and J by 3 bases, and 8 bases separated the two germline ends. The CDR3 totals 13 residues. Germline V gene sequence: CDR1 PRHDT, CDR2 FYEKMQ (reference sequence). CDR3 residues: CASSLSPNEKLFF. The CDR3 coding sequence is TGTGCCAGCAGTTTGAGCCCTAATGAAAAACTGTTTTTT.

This chain uses TRBV29-1 with TRBJ1-1; unclear D gene. This CDR3 has 11 residues. V shed 8 bases and J shed 1 base, with 8 bases lying between them. Germline CDR1 is SQVTM and CDR2 is ANQGSEA. The CDR3 DNA reads as TGCAGCTCCAAGGAGAACACTGAAGCTTTCTTT. Translating gives CSSKENTEAFF. Combining the CDR3 with reference TRBV29-1 and TRBJ1-1 gives the whole variable domain SAVISQKPSRDICQRGTSLTIQCQVDSQVTMMFWYRQQPGQSLTLIATANQGSEATYESGFVIDKFPISRPNLTFSTLTVSNMSPEDSSIYLCSSKENTEAFFGQGTRLTVV.

This chain uses TRBV13 with TRBJ1-1; D gene uncertain. V lost 3 bases, J lost 5 bases, and 19 bases lay in between. From germline, CDR1 is PRHDT and CDR2 FYEKMQ (reference sequence). This CDR3 is 16 amino acids long. Here the CDR3 DNA reads TGTGCCAGCAGCTTTGAGCCGGGCGGATTTGGAACTGAAGCTTTCTTT. Its translation is CASSFEPGGFGTEAFF.

As to this clonotype: Since a much larger clone is just one base distant, this may be a read error. The chain carries TRBV6-1 and TRBJ2-5; possible D gene TRBD1, 5 bases. This CDR3 comprises 15 residues. Per germline, CDR1 MNHNS and CDR2 SASEGT. The V and J ends lost 2 bases and 4 bases respectively, with 14 bases between them. The CDR3 bases are TGTGCCAGCAGTGAATCTTGGACACTCCGAGAGACCCAGTACTTC. It is translated as CASSESWTLRETQYF.

At least ten counts were recorded for this clonotype. J is TRBJ1-2 and V is TRBV6-5, with D unclear. Deletions cut 5 bases from V and 4 bases from J, with 11 bases between. This CDR3 has 13 residues. Germline values: CDR1 MNHEY, CDR2 SVGAGI. The CDR3 DNA reads as TGTGCCAGCAGTACCGAGCGTGGCTATGGCTACACCTTC. Its translation is CASSTERGYGYTF.

This rearrangement joins TRBV7-9 to TRBJ2-7; 7 positions agree with TRBD1. Germline loops: CDR1 SEHNR, CDR2 FQNEAQ (reference sequence). The CDR3 consists of 15 residues. J lost 3 bases, V lost 6 bases, and 11 bases had no gene match. The CDR3 is CASSPPGTDLYEQYF. DNA of the CDR3: TGTGCCAGCAGTCCCCCCGGGACAGACCTCTACGAGCAGTACTTC.

The chain couples TRBV25-1 to TRBJ2-7, with TRBD1 as a possible D gene (6 bases). The CDR3 runs 13 residues. The ends were cut back, 8 bases at V and 1 base at J, with 12 bases in the middle. CDR1 MGHDK and CDR2 SYGVNS come from the germline V gene. This CDR3 reads CASQQGPSYEQYF. The CDR3 coding sequence is TGTGCCAGCCAGCAGGGGCCTTCCTACGAGCAGTACTTC.

This clonotype was observed a few times. This chain joins TRBV25-1 and TRBJ1-4; D unclear. With 8 bases removed from V and 1 base from J, the gap between germline ends came to 14 bases. The CDR3 length is 15 residues. Germline V gene sequence: CDR1 MGHDK, CDR2 SYGVNS. CDR3 protein: CASSPPTETNEKLFF. The CDR3 DNA reads as TGTGCCAGCTCACCGCCGACGGAAACTAATGAAAAACTGTTTTTT.